Each of the 9 T cell receptor beta chains below was sequenced from the same sample in a study of cytomegalovirus exposure and HLA in healthy donors. In the PCR, 60 Vbeta and 13 Jbeta primers were used. The table came from immunoSEQ multiplex PCR; TCRdb's copy has only in-frame clones and leaves some out. There are over 150,000 clones in the sample; around 80% occur only once, and 3.1% lies in the top ten. Sequenced material: PBMCs. The source of these receptors is a woman between 45 and 60 years old in good health and CMV-seropositive.

The rearrangement joins TRBV7-9 to TRBJ1-5; perhaps TRBD1 as D (5 bases). Germline CDR1 SEHNR, CDR2 FQNEAQ (reference sequence). The ends were cut back, 5 bases at V and 11 bases at J, with 19 bases in the middle. The length of the CDR3 is 14 residues. The CDR3 sequence: CASSPMGGAGAQHF. CDR3 in DNA: TGTGCCAGCAGCCCCATGGGGGGAGCAGGAGCCCAGCATTTT.

V usage is TRBV4-2 and J usage is TRBJ1-2; D is unresolved. Between the trimmed V and J ends, which lost 0 bases and 8 bases, there was a span of 16 bases. Germline V gene lookup returns CDR1 LGHNA and CDR2 YNFKEQ. The CDR3 contains 15 residues. The CDR3 nucleotides are TGTGCCAGCAGCCAAGAAAAGTCAGTGGCAGGAGGCTACACCTTC. It specifies CASSQEKSVAGGYTF.

There are a few counts of this clone. The chain couples TRBV29-1 to TRBJ1-1; 7 nucleotides match TRBD1. CDR3 length: 13 amino acids. In germline, CDR1 is SQVTM, CDR2 ANQGSEA. J lost 0 bases, V lost 7 bases, and 5 bases had no gene match. CDR3 residues: CSAAGQMNTEAFF. The CDR3 region has the DNA TGCAGCGCCGCGGGACAGATGAACACTGAAGCTTTCTTT.

This chain connects TRBV27 to TRBJ2-3; 7 bases are a match to TRBD2. From germline, CDR1 is MNHEY and CDR2 SMNVEV (reference sequence). The CDR3 has 14 residues. Trimming took 4 bases from V and 2 from J; bases not matched to a gene: 3. CDR3 sequence: CASSSLAPTDTQYF. For the CDR3, the DNA is TGTGCCAGCAGTTCACTAGCGCCCACAGATACGCAGTATTTT.

The rearrangement links TRBV7-6 to TRBJ2-7; TRBD2 aligns across 10 bases. The V segment lost 6 bases and the J segment 0 bases; nucleotides outside the gene matches: 8. Germline CDR1 reads SGHVS; CDR2 reads FNYEAQ. The CDR3 has 16 residues. CDR3 protein: CASSLRTSGFSYEQYF. Here the CDR3 DNA reads TGTGCCAGCAGTCTGAGGACTAGCGGTTTCTCCTACGAGCAGTACTTC.

The V gene is TRBV6-6, the J gene TRBJ1-5; D is uncertain. Germline V gene lookup returns CDR1 MNHNY and CDR2 SVGAGI (reference sequence). The germline V and J ends were trimmed by 2 bases and 3 bases, with 14 bases remaining between them. This CDR3 contains 16 residues. In nucleotides, the CDR3 is TGTGCCAGCAGTTACGGCGGCAGCCAGTCCAATCAGCCCCAGCATTTT. It is translated as CASSYGGSQSNQPQHF.

The chain couples TRBV13 to TRBJ2-3; D uncertain. CDR3 size: 13 residues. Trimming cost V 4 bases and J 5 bases, with 10 bases left between them. Germline loops: CDR1 PRHDT, CDR2 FYEKMQ (reference sequence). The CDR3 region has the DNA TGTGCCAGCAGCTCCCTTAGTGTAGATACGCAGTATTTT. Its protein product is CASSSLSVDTQYF.

The chain links TRBV2 to TRBJ1-1; the D is unclear. The germline V gene encodes CDR1 SNHLY and CDR2 FYNNEI. V lost 5 bases and J lost 1, with 5 bases in between. The CDR3 is 12 residues long. Here the CDR3 reads CASSRQNTEAFF. CDR3 sequence (DNA): TGTGCCAGCAGTAGACAGAACACTGAAGCTTTCTTT.

The chain couples TRBV9 to TRBJ2-5, with TRBD1 matching 9 bases. V lost 0 bases, J lost 1 base, and 10 bases stayed unmatched. Germline CDR1 reads SGDLS; CDR2 reads YYNGEE. This CDR3 contains 18 residues. In DNA form, the CDR3 reads TGTGCCAGCAGCGTAGCCGGGATGGGACAGGGATCCCAAGAGACCCAGTACTTC. Protein sequence: CASSVAGMGQGSQETQYF.